Listed below are T cell receptor beta chains from one sample, sequenced in a study of cytomegalovirus exposure and HLA in healthy donors. Sequencing used immunoSEQ multiplex PCR; TCRdb keeps in-frame clones, though not all of them. The table records over 75,000 clones, about 74% of them present only once. The sequencing sample was made of PBMCs. All receptors come from a man aged 60 to 75 in good health and CMV-seropositive. CDR3s include the opening cysteine and the closing phenylalanine or tryptophan. A D gene is named only where the DNA matches it firmly. Clone size, where shown, is once, few, many, or a class for clones that have expanded.

v_call,d_call,j_call,cdr3_length,clone_size,cdr3_aa,cdr3_nt
TRBV30,.,TRBJ1-1,13,.,CACTGLANTEAFF,TGTGCCTGCACAGGGTTGGCGAACACTGAAGCTTTCTTT
TRBV11-1,.,TRBJ2-2,13,once,CASSLYRAGELFF,TGTGCCAGCAGCTTATACAGGGCCGGGGAGCTGTTTTTT
TRBV10-3,TRBD1,TRBJ1-1,13,.,CAISRDRGTEAFF,TGTGCCATCAGCCGGGACAGGGGTACTGAAGCTTTCTTT
TRBV27,.,TRBJ1-4,19,.,CASSLFGPTNLAKNEKLFF,TGTGCCAGCAGTTTATTTGGCCCCACCAACCTAGCCAAGAATGAAAAACTGTTTTTT
TRBV7-9,.,TRBJ2-2,12,.,CASAENTGELFF,TGTGCCAGCGCGGAAAACACCGGGGAGCTGTTTTTT
TRBV5-1,.,TRBJ1-6,17,.,CASSFVGGGGFNSPLHF,TGCGCCAGCAGCTTTGTAGGAGGTGGAGGGTTTAATTCACCCCTCCACTTT
TRBV6-5,TRBD1,TRBJ2-1,15,.,CASSKRDRGGGEQFF,TGTGCCAGCAGTAAACGGGACAGGGGAGGGGGTGAGCAGTTCTTC
TRBV4-1,.,TRBJ1-5,16,.,CASSQDFKEGGKPQHF,TGCGCCAGCAGCCAAGATTTTAAGGAGGGTGGGAAGCCCCAGCATTTT
TRBV19,TRBD1,TRBJ1-6,16,.,CASSPTYRGTYSPLHF,TGTGCCAGTAGTCCTACGTACAGGGGGACTTATTCACCCCTCCACTTT
TRBV13,.,TRBJ2-3,12,.,CASSLGADTQYF,TGTGCCAGCAGCTTAGGCGCAGATACGCAGTATTTT
TRBV7-9,TRBD1,TRBJ2-2,18,.,CASSSRVGQGANTGELFF,TGTGCCAGCAGCTCCCGTGTGGGACAGGGCGCGAACACCGGGGAGCTGTTTTTT
TRBV18,TRBD1,TRBJ2-1,16,.,CASSPRKDREPREQFF,TGTGCCAGCTCACCGAGAAAGGACAGGGAGCCCAGGGAGCAGTTCTTC
TRBV10-2,.,TRBJ2-7,11,.,CATGSTYEQYF,TGCGCCACCGGGTCGACCTACGAGCAGTACTTC
TRBV13,TRBD1,TRBJ2-2,15,.,CASSPGTGSTGELFF,TGTGCCAGCAGCCCCGGGACAGGGAGCACCGGGGAGCTGTTTTTT
TRBV11-2,TRBD2,TRBJ2-3,14,.,CASSPSGAVDTQYF,TGTGCCAGCAGTCCTAGCGGGGCGGTAGATACGCAGTATTTT
TRBV5-1,TRBD1,TRBJ1-4,13,.,CASSWGQNEKLFF,TGCGCCAGCAGCTGGGGACAGAATGAAAAACTGTTTTTT
TRBV7-2,TRBD1,TRBJ1-1,15,.,CASSLLGQGNTEAFF,TGTGCCAGCAGCTTGCTTGGACAGGGAAACACTGAAGCTTTCTTT